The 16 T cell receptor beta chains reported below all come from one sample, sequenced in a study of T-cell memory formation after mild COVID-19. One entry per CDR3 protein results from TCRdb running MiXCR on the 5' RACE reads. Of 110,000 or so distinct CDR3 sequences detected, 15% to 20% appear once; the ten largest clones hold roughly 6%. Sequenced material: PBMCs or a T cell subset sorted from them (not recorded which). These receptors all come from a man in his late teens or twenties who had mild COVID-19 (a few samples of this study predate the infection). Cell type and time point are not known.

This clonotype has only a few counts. The CDR3: CASSLGNNFREQFF. As DNA, the CDR3 is TGTGCCAGCAGCTTAGGGAACAATTTCAGGGAGCAGTTCTTC. The chain combines TRBV7-3 with TRBJ2-1, with no clear D. Trimming cost V 2 bases and J 10 bases, with 15 bases left between them. Germline CDR1 is SGHTA and CDR2 is FQGTGA. This CDR3 has 14 residues.

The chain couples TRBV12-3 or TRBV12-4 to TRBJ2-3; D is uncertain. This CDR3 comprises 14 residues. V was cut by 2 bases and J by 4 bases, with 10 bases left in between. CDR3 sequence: CASSLQAPADTQYF. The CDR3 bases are TGTGCCAGCAGTTTACAGGCCCCCGCAGATACGCAGTATTTT.

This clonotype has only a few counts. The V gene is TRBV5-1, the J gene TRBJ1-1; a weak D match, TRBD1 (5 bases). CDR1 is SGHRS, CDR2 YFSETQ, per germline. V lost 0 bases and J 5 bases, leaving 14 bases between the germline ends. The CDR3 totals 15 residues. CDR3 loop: CASSLEHPGGTEAFF. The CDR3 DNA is TGCGCCAGCAGCTTGGAACATCCCGGGGGTACTGAAGCTTTCTTT.

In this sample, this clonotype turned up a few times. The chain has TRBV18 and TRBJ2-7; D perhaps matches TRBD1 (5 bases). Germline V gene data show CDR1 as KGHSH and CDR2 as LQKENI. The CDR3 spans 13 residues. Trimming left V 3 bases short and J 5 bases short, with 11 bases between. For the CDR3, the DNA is TGTGCCAGCTCACCCGACAGACACCACGAGCAGTACGTC. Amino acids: CASSPDRHHEQYV.

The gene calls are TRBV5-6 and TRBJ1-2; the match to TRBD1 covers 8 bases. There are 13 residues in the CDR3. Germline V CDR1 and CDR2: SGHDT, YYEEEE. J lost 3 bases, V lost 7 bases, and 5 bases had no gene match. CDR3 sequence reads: CASGTGEYYGYTF. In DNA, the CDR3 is TGTGCCAGCGGGACAGGAGAATACTATGGCTACACCTTC.

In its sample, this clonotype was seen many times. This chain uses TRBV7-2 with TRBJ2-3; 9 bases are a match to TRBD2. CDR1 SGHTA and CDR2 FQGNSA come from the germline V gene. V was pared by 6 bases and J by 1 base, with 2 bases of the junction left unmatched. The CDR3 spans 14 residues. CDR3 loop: CASSSSGGTDTQYF. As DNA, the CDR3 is TGTGCCAGCAGTTCTAGCGGGGGCACAGATACGCAGTATTTT.

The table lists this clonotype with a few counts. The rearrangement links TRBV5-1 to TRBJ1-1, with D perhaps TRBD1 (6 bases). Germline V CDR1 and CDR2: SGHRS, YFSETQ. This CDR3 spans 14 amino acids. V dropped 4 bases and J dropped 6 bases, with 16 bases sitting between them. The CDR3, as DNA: TGCGCCAGCAGCGCCCGGGGGGCGATTTCTGAAGCTTTCTTT. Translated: CASSARGAISEAFF.

The chain's CDR3 is CASSLNRDTNTEAFF. Written as DNA, the CDR3 is TGTGCCAGCAGCTTAAACCGGGATACCAACACTGAAGCTTTCTTT. The J gene is TRBJ1-1, the V gene TRBV7-3; D is uncertain. Germline V lookup: CDR1 SGHTA, CDR2 FQGTGA. The CDR3 spans 15 residues. Trimming shortened V by 1 base and J by 2 bases, and 11 bases separated the two germline ends.

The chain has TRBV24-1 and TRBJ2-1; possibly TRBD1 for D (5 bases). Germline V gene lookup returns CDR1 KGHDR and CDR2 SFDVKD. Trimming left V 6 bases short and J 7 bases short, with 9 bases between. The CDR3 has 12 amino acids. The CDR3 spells CATSTRGNEQFF. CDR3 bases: TGTGCCACCAGTACAAGGGGTAATGAGCAGTTCTTC.

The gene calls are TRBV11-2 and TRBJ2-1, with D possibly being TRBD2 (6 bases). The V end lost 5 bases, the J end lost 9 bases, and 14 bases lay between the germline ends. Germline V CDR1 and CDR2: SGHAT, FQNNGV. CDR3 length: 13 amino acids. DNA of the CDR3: TGTGCCAGCAGCCCGGGACTTGGGGTTGAGCAGTTCTTC. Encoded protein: CASSPGLGVEQFF.

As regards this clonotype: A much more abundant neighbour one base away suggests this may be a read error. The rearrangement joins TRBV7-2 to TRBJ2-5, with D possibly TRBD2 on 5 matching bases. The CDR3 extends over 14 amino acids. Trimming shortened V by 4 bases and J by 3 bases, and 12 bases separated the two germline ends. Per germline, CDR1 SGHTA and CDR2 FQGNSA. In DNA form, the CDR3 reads TGTGCCAGCAGCTCCCGGGGAGCGGAAGAGACCCAGTACTTC. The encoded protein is CASSSRGAEETQYF.

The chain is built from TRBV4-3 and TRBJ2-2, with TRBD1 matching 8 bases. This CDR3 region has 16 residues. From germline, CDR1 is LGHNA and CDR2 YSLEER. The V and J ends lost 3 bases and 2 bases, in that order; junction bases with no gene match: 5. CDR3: CASSQEQGVNTGELFF. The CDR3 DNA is TGCGCCAGCAGCCAGGAACAGGGGGTTAACACCGGGGAGCTGTTTTTT.

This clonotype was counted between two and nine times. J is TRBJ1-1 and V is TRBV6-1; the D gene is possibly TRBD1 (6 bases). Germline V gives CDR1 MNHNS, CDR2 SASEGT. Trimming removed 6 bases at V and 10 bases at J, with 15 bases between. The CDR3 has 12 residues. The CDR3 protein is CASRGDRPGAFF. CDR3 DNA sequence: TGTGCCAGCAGGGGTGACAGGCCCGGAGCTTTCTTT.

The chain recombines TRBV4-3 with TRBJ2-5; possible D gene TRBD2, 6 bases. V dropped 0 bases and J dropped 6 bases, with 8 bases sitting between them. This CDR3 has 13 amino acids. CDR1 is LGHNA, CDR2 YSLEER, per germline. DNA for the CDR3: TGCGCCAGCAGCCAAGATACTAGCAAGACCCAGTACTTC. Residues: CASSQDTSKTQYF.

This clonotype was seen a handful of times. CDR3 sequence reads: CASSLWDRVSNGYTF. The CDR3 DNA follows: TGTGCCAGCAGCTTGTGGGACAGGGTTTCAAATGGCTACACCTTC. The chain links TRBV7-9 to TRBJ1-2; TRBD1 agrees at 9 bases. Germline assignment: CDR1 SEHNR and CDR2 FQNEAQ (reference sequence). The CDR3 runs to 15 residues. V trimming: 3 bases; J trimming: 6 bases; junction bases outside the gene matches: 8.

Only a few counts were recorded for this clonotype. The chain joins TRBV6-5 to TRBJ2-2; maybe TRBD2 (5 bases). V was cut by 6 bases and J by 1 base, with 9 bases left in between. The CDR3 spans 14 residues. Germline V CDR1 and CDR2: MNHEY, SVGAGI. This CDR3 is CASSADWNTGELFF. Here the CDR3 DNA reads TGTGCCAGCAGCGCGGACTGGAACACCGGGGAGCTGTTTTTT.